This is a list of T cell receptor beta chains from one sample in a study of Ad26.COV2.S vaccination and SARS-CoV-2 variants. Assay used: immunoSEQ multiplex PCR; TCRdb lists only in-frame clones, some missing. The data contain around 300,000 clones, approximately 86% of them singletons. Here the sequenced sample was peripheral blood, taken in a trial of Ad26.COV2.S vaccine versus placebo. Receptor source: a person between 18 and 65 years old who received the Ad26.COV2.S COVID-19 vaccine or a placebo. Each CDR3 is given with its conserved first and last residue. The order of the fields is V gene, J gene, D gene, clone size, CDR3 protein, CDR3 DNA. A D gene is named only where the DNA matches it firmly. Clone sizes are given selectively: once, few, many, or a class where the clone is expanded.

>TRBV27|TRBJ1-6|NA|few
CASSSRSSYNSPLHF
TGTGCCAGCAGTTCCCGGAGCTCCTATAATTCACCCCTCCACTTT
>TRBV5-4|TRBJ2-7|TRBD1|NA
CASSSKQGAREQYF
TGTGCCAGCAGCTCGAAGCAGGGGGCGCGCGAGCAGTACTTC
>TRBV7-3|TRBJ1-1|NA|NA
CASSLNRGAEAFF
TGTGCCAGCAGCTTGAACCGGGGCGCTGAAGCTTTCTTT
>TRBV5-3|TRBJ1-2|NA|NA
CARSLYRRTAAYGYTF
TGTGCCAGAAGCCTATATAGGCGGACAGCGGCCTATGGCTACACCTTC
>TRBV18|TRBJ1-4|NA|NA
CASSPGGDEKLFF
TGTGCCAGCTCACCAGGGGGGGATGAAAAACTGTTTTTT
>TRBV27|TRBJ1-4|NA|NA
CASSLGRSTNEKLFF
TGTGCCAGCAGTTTGGGCCGATCAACTAATGAAAAACTGTTTTTT
>TRBV15|TRBJ1-1|NA|NA
CATSRKGGTAFF
TGTGCCACCAGTCGCAAAGGGGGGACAGCTTTCTTT
>TRBV27|TRBJ1-5|NA|NA
CASSPQGGNQPQHF
TGTGCCAGCAGTCCCCAAGGGGGCAATCAGCCCCAGCATTTT
>TRBV2|TRBJ2-7|NA|NA
CASSQGGVRAYEQYF
TGTGCCAGCAGCCAAGGGGGGGTCCGCGCCTACGAGCAGTACTTC
>TRBV27|TRBJ1-6|NA|NA
CASSLWENSPLHF
TGTGCCAGCAGTTTATGGGAGAATTCACCCCTCCACTTT
>TRBV29-1|TRBJ2-6|NA|NA
CSVRSGTYGANVLTF
TGCAGCGTTCGGTCAGGGACGTATGGGGCCAACGTCCTGACTTTC
>TRBV27|TRBJ1-3|TRBD1|NA
CASSLNRGQGNTIYF
TGTGCCAGCAGCTTAAACAGGGGGCAAGGAAACACCATATATTTT
>TRBV14|TRBJ1-4|NA|NA
CASSLWGADEKLFF
TGTGCCAGCAGCCTCTGGGGGGCGGATGAAAAACTGTTTTTT
>TRBV7-9|TRBJ2-3|TRBD2|NA
CASSTGTSGTDTQYF
TGTGCCAGCAGCACCGGGACTAGCGGCACAGATACGCAGTATTTT
>TRBV4-2|TRBJ1-3|NA|NA
CASSQERRLSGNTIYF
TGTGCCAGCAGCCAAGAGAGACGTTTATCTGGAAACACCATATATTTT
>TRBV28|TRBJ2-3|TRBD1|NA
CASSFGQGTDTQYF
TGTGCCAGCAGTTTTGGACAGGGCACAGATACGCAGTATTTT
>TRBV15|TRBJ2-3|NA|NA
CATSRAPGSPTDTQYF
TGTGCCACCAGCAGGGCCCCGGGGAGCCCCACAGATACGCAGTATTTT
>TRBV29-1|TRBJ1-1|NA|NA
CSVGKVTEAFF
TGCAGCGTTGGAAAGGTAACTGAAGCTTTCTTT
>TRBV18|TRBJ2-2|NA|once
CASSPLLDRHTGELFF
TGTGCCAGCTCACCCCTCTTGGACAGACACACCGGGGAGCTGTTTTTT
>TRBV4-1|TRBJ1-3|NA|few
CASSQDYRLSGNTIYF
TGCGCCAGCAGCCAAGATTATCGGCTCTCTGGAAACACCATATATTTT
>TRBV27|TRBJ2-3|TRBD2|NA
CASSLSSGGVRDTQYF
TGTGCCAGCAGTTTGTCCAGCGGGGGGGTCAGAGATACGCAGTATTTT
>TRBV3-1/TRBV3-2|TRBJ1-6|NA|NA
CASSPFREPKVSPLHF
TGTGCCAGCAGCCCCTTCCGGGAACCAAAGGTTTCACCCCTCCACTTT
>TRBV27|TRBJ2-6|NA|NA
CASSPSSGANVLTF
TGTGCCAGCAGTCCGAGCTCTGGGGCCAACGTCCTGACTTTC
>TRBV28|TRBJ1-5|NA|NA
CASSIPDKYNQPQHF
TGTGCCAGCAGTATCCCCGACAAGTACAATCAGCCCCAGCATTTT
>TRBV2|TRBJ2-7|NA|NA
CASSTGILSYEQYF
TGTGCCAGCAGTACAGGGATACTCTCCTACGAGCAGTACTTC
>TRBV6-6|TRBJ1-4|TRBD1|NA
CASIREGAWEKLFF
TGTGCCAGCATACGGGAGGGGGCCTGGGAAAAACTGTTTTTT
>TRBV15|TRBJ2-7|NA|NA
CATSRDSPGAEQYF
TGTGCCACCAGCAGAGATTCTCCGGGGGCCGAGCAGTACTTC
>TRBV6-4|TRBJ1-3|TRBD1|NA
CASNPGRQGSGNTIYF
TGTGCCAGCAACCCGGGACGACAGGGCTCTGGAAACACCATATATTTT
>TRBV5-1|TRBJ2-2|NA|once
CASSLNGEGTGELFF
TGCGCCAGCAGCTTGAACGGCGAGGGGACCGGGGAGCTGTTTTTT
>TRBV7-2|TRBJ2-7|NA|NA
CASSLARPYEQYF
TGTGCCAGCAGCTTAGCCAGACCCTACGAGCAGTACTTC
>TRBV9|TRBJ2-7|NA|NA
CASSGDLGGYEQYF
TGTGCCAGCAGCGGGGACTTAGGGGGATACGAGCAGTACTTC
>TRBV28|TRBJ1-5|NA|few
CASSLPNQPQHF
TGTGCCAGCAGTTTACCTAATCAGCCCCAGCATTTT
>TRBV6-5|TRBJ1-2|NA|NA
CASRLDRVYGYTF
TGTGCCAGCAGACTTGACAGAGTCTATGGCTACACCTTC
>TRBV5-1|TRBJ2-3|NA|NA
CASRLLPSGLTDTQYF
TGCGCCAGCAGGCTCCTCCCCAGCGGACTCACAGATACGCAGTATTTT
>TRBV4-1|TRBJ2-7|TRBD2|NA
CASSQDSPSGGNYEQYF
TGCGCCAGCAGCCAAGATAGCCCTAGCGGGGGAAATTACGAGCAGTACTTC
>TRBV19|TRBJ2-7|TRBD1|NA
CASSMGQKPYEQYF
TGTGCCAGTAGTATGGGACAGAAACCCTACGAGCAGTACTTC
>TRBV4-1|TRBJ1-5|NA|NA
CASSQGLEGGSNQPQHF
TGCGCCAGCAGCCAAGGGCTCGAGGGGGGCAGCAATCAGCCCCAGCATTTT
>TRBV6-5|TRBJ2-3|NA|once
CASGAQRPTDTQYF
TGTGCCAGCGGGGCTCAAAGGCCCACAGATACGCAGTATTTT
>TRBV10-3|TRBJ2-3|NA|NA
CAISESGSPDTQYF
TGTGCCATCAGTGAGTCCGGGTCCCCGGATACGCAGTATTTT
>TRBV6-1|TRBJ2-3|NA|NA
CASSDIGEDTQYF
TGTGCCAGCAGTGATATAGGGGAAGATACGCAGTATTTT